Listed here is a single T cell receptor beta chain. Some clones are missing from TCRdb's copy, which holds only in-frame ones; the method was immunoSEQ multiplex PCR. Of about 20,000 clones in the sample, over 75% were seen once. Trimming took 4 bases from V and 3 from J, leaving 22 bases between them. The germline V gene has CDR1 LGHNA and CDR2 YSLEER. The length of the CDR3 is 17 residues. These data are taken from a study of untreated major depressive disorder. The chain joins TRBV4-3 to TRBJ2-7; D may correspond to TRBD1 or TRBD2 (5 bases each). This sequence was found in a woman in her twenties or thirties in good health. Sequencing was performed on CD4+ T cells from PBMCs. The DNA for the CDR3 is TGCGCCAGCAGCCGGGGGATCGGGCAGGGACGCTTCTACGAGCAGTACTTC. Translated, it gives CASSRGIGQGRFYEQYF.